One T cell receptor beta chain is described in this entry. Its antigen is unidentified. The genes and germline here are from mouse. Profiling relied on immunoSEQ multiplex PCR, and the TCRdb table lists in-frame clones only, not all of them. The sample lists tens of thousands of clones, 73% occurring once. This record belongs to a study of tissue T cells after allogeneic stem cell transplantation. General study points: Only a limited share of tissue TCRs appeared in blood or spleen.

This TCR was recovered from a pool of C57BL/6 mice in good health. Material for sequencing was sorted cells pooled from one or two spleens.

CDR3 in amino acids: CASSLDSTGVYSAETLYF. CDR3 DNA (partial): TGTGCAAGCAGCTTAGATTCCACAGGGGTCTATAGTGCAGAAACGCTGTAT. The chain has TRBV16 and TRBJ2-3; 7 bases are shared with TRBD1. The read terminates 1 residue before the CDR3 end, so the remaining end is supplied by the germline J gene. The germline V gene has CDR1 SGHSA and CDR2 FRNQAP. J was trimmed by 0 bases and V by 0 bases; bases with no gene match: 9. The CDR3 length is 18 residues.